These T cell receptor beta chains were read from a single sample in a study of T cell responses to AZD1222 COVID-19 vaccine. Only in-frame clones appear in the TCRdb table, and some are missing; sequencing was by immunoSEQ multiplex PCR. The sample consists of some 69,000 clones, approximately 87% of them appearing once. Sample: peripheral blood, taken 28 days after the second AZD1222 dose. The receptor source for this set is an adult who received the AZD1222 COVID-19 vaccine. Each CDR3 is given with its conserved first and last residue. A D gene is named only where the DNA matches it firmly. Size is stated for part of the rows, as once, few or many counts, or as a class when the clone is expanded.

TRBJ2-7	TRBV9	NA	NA	CASSVIISESSYEQYF
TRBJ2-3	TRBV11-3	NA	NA	CASSSGERSDTQYF
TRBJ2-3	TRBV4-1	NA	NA	CASSQTQRYTDTQYF
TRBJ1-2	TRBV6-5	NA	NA	CASSLPMAGLGYTF
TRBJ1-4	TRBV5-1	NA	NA	CASSPGSSTNEKLFF
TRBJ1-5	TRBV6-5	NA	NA	CASSLTPDQPQHF
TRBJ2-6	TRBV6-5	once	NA	CASSYNQPAGANVLTF
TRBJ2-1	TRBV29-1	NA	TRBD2	CSVGTSGSNNEQFF
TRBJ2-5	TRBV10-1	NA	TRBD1	CASSEVTGVRETQYF
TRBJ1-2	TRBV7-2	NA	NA	CASSGLGAQSGYTF
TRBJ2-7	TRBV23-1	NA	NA	CASSPTVGLAPFSYEQYF
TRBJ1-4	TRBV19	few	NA	CASSIYGGLTNEKLFF
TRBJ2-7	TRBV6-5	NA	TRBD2	CASSFSGASYEQYF
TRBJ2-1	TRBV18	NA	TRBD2	CASSPLAGAGNEQFF
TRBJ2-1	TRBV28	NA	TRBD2	CASSLWGSSGSTNEQFF
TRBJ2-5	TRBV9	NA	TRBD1	CASSPGTDGGTQYF
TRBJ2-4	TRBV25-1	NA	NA	CASSAHYRDKNIQYF
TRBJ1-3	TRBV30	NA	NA	CATQGPGNTIYF